Each of the 5 T cell receptor beta chains below was sequenced from the same sample in a study of blood T cell repertoires in COVID-19. TCRdb's table, derived via immunoSEQ multiplex PCR, lists solely in-frame clones and lacks some. The sample has approximately 480,000 clones; roughly 89% are singletons. The sequenced sample was peripheral blood. These receptor sequences come from a man aged 18 to 35 with COVID-19, enrolled during active disease.

The V call is TRBV10-3, the J call TRBJ1-4, with 10 bases identical to TRBD1. V was pared by 6 bases and J by 0 bases, with 4 bases of the junction left unmatched. CDR1 and CDR2 from the germline V gene are ENHRY and SYGVKD. CDR3 length equals 16 residues. The DNA of the CDR3 is TGTGCCATCAGCGGCGGGACAGGGGCAACTAATGAAAAACTGTTTTTT. It yields the protein CAISGGTGATNEKLFF.

The gene calls are TRBV12-5 and TRBJ1-5; no reliable D call. The CDR3 extends over 17 amino acids. Trimming left V 4 bases short and J 0 bases short, with 16 bases between. Looked up from germline, CDR1 is LGHNT and CDR2 is FRNRAP. As DNA, the CDR3 is TGTGCTAGTGGTTCAACCTTTACCTCTACTAGCAATCAGCCCCAGCATTTT. Residues: CASGSTFTSTSNQPQHF.

The chain uses TRBV19 and TRBJ2-3; 8 bases align to TRBD2. Germline V gene lookup returns CDR1 LNHDA and CDR2 SQIVND (reference sequence). V was pared by 7 bases and J by 2 bases, with 8 bases of the junction left unmatched. This CDR3 contains 15 residues. The CDR3 here is CASKATSGYTDTQYF. The CDR3 nucleotides are TGTGCCAGTAAGGCTACTAGCGGTTACACAGATACGCAGTATTTT.

The gene calls are TRBV5-6 and TRBJ2-7; TRBD2 is a possible D gene (6 bases). Trimming removed 4 bases at V and 8 bases at J, with 13 bases between. Germline-derived CDR1 and CDR2 are SGHDT and YYEEEE. The CDR3 consists of 12 residues. The CDR3 reads CASSDGTVKQYF. CDR3 nucleotides: TGTGCCAGCAGCGACGGGACTGTCAAGCAGTACTTC.

The chain carries TRBV11-3 and TRBJ2-5, with a possible D match to TRBD2 (5 bases). Between the trimmed V and J ends, which lost 5 bases and 9 bases, there was a span of 19 bases. Per the germline V gene, CDR1 is SGHNT and CDR2 is YENEEA. The CDR3 sequence is 14 residues long. The CDR3 bases are TGTGCCAGCAGCCCTCAATATTTCGGGAAGGCCCAGTACTTC. It translates to CASSPQYFGKAQYF.